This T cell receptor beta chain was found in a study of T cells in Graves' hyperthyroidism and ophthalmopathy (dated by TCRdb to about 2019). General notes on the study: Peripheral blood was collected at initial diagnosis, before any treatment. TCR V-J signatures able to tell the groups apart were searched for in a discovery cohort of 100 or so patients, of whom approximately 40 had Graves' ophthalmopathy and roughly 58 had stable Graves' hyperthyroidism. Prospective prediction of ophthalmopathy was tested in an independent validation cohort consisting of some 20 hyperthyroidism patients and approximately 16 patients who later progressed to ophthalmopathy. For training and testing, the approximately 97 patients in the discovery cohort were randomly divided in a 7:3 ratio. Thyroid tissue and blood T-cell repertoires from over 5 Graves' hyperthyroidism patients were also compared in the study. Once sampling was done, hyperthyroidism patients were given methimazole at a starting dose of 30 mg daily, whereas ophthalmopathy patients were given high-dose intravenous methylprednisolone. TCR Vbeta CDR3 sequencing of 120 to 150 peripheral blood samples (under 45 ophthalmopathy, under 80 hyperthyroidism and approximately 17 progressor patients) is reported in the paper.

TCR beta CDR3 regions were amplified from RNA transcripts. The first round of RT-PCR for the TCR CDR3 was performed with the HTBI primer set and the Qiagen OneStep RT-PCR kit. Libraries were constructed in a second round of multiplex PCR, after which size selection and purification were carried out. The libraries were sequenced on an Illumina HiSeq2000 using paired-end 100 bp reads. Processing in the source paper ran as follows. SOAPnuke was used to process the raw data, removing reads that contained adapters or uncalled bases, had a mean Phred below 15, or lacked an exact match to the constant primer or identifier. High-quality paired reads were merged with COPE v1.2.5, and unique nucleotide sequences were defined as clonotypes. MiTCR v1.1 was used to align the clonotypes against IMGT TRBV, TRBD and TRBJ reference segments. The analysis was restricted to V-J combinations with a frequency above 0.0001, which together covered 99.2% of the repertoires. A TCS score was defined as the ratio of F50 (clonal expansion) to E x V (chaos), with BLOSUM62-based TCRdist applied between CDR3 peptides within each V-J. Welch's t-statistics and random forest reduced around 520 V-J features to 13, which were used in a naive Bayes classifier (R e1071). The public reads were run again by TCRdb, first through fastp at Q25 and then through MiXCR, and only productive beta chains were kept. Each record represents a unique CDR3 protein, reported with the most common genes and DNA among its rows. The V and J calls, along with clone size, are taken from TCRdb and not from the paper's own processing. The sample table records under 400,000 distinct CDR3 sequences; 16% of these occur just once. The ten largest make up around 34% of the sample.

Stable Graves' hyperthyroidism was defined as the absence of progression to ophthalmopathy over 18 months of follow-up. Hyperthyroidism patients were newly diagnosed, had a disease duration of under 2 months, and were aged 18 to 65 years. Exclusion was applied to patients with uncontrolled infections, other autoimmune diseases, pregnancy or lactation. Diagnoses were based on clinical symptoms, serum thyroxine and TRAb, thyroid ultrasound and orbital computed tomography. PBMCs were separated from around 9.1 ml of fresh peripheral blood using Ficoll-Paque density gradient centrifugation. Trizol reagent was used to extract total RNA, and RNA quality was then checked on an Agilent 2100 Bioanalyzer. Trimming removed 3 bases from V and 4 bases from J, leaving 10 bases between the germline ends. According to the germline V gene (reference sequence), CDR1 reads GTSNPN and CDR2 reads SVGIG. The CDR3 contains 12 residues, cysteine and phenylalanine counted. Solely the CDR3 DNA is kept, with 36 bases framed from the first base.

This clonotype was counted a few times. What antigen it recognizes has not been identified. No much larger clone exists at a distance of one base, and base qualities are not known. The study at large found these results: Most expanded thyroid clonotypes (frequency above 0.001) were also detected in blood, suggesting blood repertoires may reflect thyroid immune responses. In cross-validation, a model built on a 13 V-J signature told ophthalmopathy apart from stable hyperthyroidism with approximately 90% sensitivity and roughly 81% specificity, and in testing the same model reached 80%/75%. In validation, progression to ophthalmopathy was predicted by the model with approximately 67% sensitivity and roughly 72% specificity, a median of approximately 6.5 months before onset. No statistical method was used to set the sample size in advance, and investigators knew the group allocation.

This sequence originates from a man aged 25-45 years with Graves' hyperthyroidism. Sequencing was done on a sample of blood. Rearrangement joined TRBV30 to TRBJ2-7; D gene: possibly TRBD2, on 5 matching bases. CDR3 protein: CAWSQEVYEQYF. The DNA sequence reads TGTGCCTGGAGCCAGGAGGTGTACGAGCAGTACTTC.